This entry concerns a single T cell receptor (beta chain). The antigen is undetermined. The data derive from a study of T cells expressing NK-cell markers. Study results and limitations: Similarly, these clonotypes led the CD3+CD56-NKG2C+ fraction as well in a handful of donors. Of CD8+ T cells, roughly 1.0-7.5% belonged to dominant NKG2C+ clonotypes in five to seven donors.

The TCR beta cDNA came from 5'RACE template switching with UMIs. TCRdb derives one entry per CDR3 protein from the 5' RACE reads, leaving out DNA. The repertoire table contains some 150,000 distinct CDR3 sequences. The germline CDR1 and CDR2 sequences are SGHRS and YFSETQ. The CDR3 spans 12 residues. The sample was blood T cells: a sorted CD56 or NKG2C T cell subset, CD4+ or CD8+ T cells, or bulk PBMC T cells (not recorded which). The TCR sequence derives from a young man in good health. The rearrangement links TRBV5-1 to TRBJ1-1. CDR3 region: CASSAAGLEAFF.